This TCR beta chain stems from a study of blood T cell repertoires in COVID-19. Study in general: The United States, Italy and Spain supplied acute and convalescent COVID-19 samples. PBMCs, B-cell-depleted T cells, or T cells provided the cDNA or gDNA that made up the material.

Germline lookup yields CDR1 SGHRS and CDR2 YFSETQ. V lost 0 bases and J 7 bases, leaving 14 bases between the germline ends. The CDR3 covers 15 residues. Original processing methods: Reference gene primer amplification in the assay estimated nucleated cell counts. Assay used: immunoSEQ multiplex PCR; TCRdb lists only in-frame clones, some missing. V and J calls and clone size are those listed in that table; D and trimming were worked out from the DNA. The sample has some 110,000 clones; roughly 87% are singletons. The sequenced sample consisted of peripheral blood. The chain couples TRBV5-1 to TRBJ2-1; tentatively, D is TRBD2 (6 bases). This TCR derives from a human donor in a cohort sampled during active COVID-19. CDR3 protein: CASSLATSGGNEQFF. The CDR3 nucleotides read TGCGCCAGCAGCTTGGCCACTAGTGGGGGGAATGAGCAGTTCTTC.